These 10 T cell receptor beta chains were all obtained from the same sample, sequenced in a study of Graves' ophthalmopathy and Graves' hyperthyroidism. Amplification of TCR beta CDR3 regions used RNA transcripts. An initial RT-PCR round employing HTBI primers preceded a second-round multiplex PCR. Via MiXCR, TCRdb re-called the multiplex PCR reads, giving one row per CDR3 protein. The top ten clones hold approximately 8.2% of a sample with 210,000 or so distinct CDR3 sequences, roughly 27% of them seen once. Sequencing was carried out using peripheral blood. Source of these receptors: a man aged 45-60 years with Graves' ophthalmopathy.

The CDR3 DNA is TGTGCCAGCAGAGATCCGGACGATTTTTACGAGCAGTACTTC. The encoded protein is CASRDPDDFYEQYF. The chain carries TRBV28 and TRBJ2-7; D is ambiguous. The CDR3 sequence is 14 residues long. V lost 6 bases to trimming and J lost 4 bases, with 16 bases between them. CDR1 is MDHEN and CDR2 is SYDVKM in the germline V gene.

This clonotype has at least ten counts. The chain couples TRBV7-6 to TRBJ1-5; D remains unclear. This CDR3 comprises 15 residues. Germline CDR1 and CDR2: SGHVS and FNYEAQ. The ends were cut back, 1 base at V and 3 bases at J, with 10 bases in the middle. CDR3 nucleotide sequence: TGTGCCAGCAGCTTAGGCGGGGAGAACAATCAGCCCCAGCATTTT. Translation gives CASSLGGENNQPQHF.

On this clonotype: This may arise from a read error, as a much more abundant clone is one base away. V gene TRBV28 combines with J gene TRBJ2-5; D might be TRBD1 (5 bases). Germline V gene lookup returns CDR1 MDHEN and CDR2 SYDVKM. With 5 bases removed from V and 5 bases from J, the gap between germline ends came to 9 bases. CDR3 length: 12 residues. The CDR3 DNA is TGTGCCAGCAGTCAGACAGCGGAGACCCAGTACTTC. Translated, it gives CASSQTAETQYF.

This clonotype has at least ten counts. The CDR3 DNA sequence: TGTGCCAGCAGTGGGGACAGGTACCTGACTGAAGCTTTCTTT. This sequence encodes CASSGDRYLTEAFF. The chain couples TRBV27 to TRBJ1-1; 8 positions agree with TRBD1. The germline V gene encodes CDR1 MNHEY and CDR2 SMNVEV (reference sequence). The CDR3 has 14 amino acids. V trimming: 5 bases; J trimming: 5 bases; junction bases outside the gene matches: 7.

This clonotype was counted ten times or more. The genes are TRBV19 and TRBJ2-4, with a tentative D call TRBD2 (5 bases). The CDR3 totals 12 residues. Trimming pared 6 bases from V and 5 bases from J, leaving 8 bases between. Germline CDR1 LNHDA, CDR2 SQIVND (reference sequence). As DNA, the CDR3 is TGTGCCAGTAGCTACGGGGAAAACATTCAGTACTTC. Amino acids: CASSYGENIQYF.

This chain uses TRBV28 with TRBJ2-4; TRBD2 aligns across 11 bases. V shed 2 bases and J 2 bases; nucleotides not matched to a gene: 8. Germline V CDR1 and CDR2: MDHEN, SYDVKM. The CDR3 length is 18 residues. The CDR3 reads CASSLLAGGPAPKNIQYF. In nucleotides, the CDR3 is TGTGCCAGCAGTTTACTAGCGGGAGGCCCGGCACCCAAAAACATTCAGTACTTC.

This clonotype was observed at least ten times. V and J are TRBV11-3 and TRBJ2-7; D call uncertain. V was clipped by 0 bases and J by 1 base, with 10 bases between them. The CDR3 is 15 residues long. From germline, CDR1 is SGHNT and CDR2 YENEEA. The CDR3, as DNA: TGTGCCAGCAGCTTAGACGACGTGGGTTCCTACGAGCAGTACTTC. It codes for CASSLDDVGSYEQYF. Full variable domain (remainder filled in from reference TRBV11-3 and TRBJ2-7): EAGVVQSPRYKIIEKKQPVAFWCNPISGHNTLYWYLQNLGQGPELLIRYENEEAVDDSQLPKDRFSAERLKGVDSTLKIQPAELGDSAVYLCASSLDDVGSYEQYFGPGTRLTVT.

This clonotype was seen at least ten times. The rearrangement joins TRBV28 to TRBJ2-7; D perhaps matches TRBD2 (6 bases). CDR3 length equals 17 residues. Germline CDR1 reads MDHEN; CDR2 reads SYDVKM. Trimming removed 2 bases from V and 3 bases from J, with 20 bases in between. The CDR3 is CASSLKGLAILGYEQYF. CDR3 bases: TGTGCCAGCAGTTTAAAGGGACTGGCCATCCTAGGCTACGAGCAGTACTTC.

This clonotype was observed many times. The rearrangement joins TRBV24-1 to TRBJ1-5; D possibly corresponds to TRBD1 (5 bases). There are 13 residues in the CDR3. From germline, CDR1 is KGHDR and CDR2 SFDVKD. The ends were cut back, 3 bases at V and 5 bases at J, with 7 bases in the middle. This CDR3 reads CATSDQGYQPQHF. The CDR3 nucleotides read TGTGCCACCAGTGATCAGGGCTATCAGCCCCAGCATTTT.

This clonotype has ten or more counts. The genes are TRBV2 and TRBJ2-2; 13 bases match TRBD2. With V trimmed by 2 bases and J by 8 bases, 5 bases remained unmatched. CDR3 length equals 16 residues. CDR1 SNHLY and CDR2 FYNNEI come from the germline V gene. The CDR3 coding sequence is TGTGCCAGCAGTGAATGGACTAGCGGGAGCGATGGGGAGCTGTTTTTT. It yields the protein CASSEWTSGSDGELFF.